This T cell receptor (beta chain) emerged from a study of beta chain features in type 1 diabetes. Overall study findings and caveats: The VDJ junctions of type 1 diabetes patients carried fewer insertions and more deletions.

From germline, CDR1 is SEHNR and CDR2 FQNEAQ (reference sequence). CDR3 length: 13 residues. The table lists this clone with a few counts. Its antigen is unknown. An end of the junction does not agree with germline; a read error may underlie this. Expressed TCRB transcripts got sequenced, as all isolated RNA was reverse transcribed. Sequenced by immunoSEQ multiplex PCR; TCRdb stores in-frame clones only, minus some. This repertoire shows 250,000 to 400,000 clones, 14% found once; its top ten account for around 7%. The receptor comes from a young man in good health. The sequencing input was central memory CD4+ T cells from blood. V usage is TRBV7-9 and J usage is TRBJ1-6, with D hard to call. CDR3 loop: CASTSHQDSPLHF. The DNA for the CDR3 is TGTGCCAGCACCTCCCATCAGGATTCCCCCCTCCACTTT.